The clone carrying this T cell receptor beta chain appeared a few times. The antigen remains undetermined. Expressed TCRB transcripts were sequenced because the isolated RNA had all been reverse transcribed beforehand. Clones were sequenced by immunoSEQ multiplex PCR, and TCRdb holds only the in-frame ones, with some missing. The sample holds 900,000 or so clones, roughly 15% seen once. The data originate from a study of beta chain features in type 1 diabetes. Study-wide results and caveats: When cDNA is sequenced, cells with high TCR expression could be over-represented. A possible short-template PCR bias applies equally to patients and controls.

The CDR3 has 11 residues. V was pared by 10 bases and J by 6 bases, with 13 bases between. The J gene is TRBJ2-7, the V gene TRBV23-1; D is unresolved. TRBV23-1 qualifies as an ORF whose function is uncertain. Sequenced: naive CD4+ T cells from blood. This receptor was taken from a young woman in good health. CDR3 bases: TGCGCCACCCGGATAAGGGCCGAGCAGTACTTC. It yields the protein CATRIRAEQYF.